Here is one TCR beta chain with its context. This sample was taken from a study of control samples from healthy donors and cancer patients. This table comes from immunoSEQ multiplex PCR, and its TCRdb copy is limited to in-frame clones, with some not included. The data show some 150,000 clones, 89% seen once. Sequencing was done on a sample of blood. This TCR came from a man aged 25 to 45 in good health.

CDR3 residues: CASSLTSGVVETQYF. The CDR3 DNA is TGTGCCAGCAGCCTGACTAGCGGGGTTGTAGAGACCCAGTACTTC. The chain recombines TRBV11-2 with TRBJ2-5; 11 bases are shared with TRBD2. CDR3 length: 15 amino acids. Germline V gives CDR1 SGHAT, CDR2 FQNNGV. V was clipped by 5 bases and J by 4 bases; unmatched bases: 6.